A selection of T cell receptor beta chains follows, all from one sample in a study of cytomegalovirus exposure and HLA in healthy donors. The repertoire was sequenced with immunoSEQ multiplex PCR; TCRdb's copy has only in-frame clones and lacks some. The sample holds roughly 120,000 clones, about 80% seen once. Sequences were obtained from PBMCs. The receptors stem from a man younger than 45 in good health and CMV-seropositive. CDR3s include the opening cysteine and the closing phenylalanine or tryptophan. D genes are given only for firm matches. Size is stated for part of the rows, as once, few or many counts, or as a class when the clone is expanded.

13,-,TRBV28,TRBJ2-2,-,CASRDSNTGELFF,TGTGCCAGCAGGGACTCGAACACCGGGGAGCTGTTTTTT
14,-,TRBV7-8,TRBJ2-7,TRBD1,CASRQTGTGGEQYF,TGTGCCAGCAGACAAACCGGGACAGGTGGCGAGCAGTACTTC
14,-,TRBV7-9,TRBJ1-2,-,CASSLAVGYYGYTF,TGTGCCAGCAGCTTAGCTGTCGGGTACTATGGCTACACCTTC
16,-,TRBV28,TRBJ1-2,TRBD1,CASSFLRTGLGYGYAF,TGTGCCAGCAGTTTCCTCCGGACAGGGCTTGGCTATGGCTACGCCTTC
15,-,TRBV5-1,TRBJ2-7,TRBD1,CASSPGQGWTYEQYF,TGCGCCAGCAGCCCCGGACAGGGGTGGACCTACGAGCAGTACTTC
13,-,TRBV28,TRBJ1-6,TRBD1,CATDRGRNSPLHF,TGTGCCACGGACAGGGGGCGGAATTCACCCCTCCACTTT
15,-,TRBV19,TRBJ2-2,-,CASSIVTIGAGELFF,TGTGCCAGTAGTATAGTCACTATCGGGGCCGGGGAGCTGTTTTTT
13,-,TRBV19,TRBJ2-5,-,CASSIASQETQYF,TGTGCCAGTAGTATAGCTAGCCAAGAGACCCAGTACTTC
14,-,TRBV5-4,TRBJ2-2,-,CASSLELNTGELFF,TGTGCCAGCAGCTTGGAACTAAACACCGGGGAGCTGTTTTTT
17,once,TRBV4-3,TRBJ2-1,-,CASSLEGMGFSYNEQFF,TGCGCCAGCAGCCTCGAGGGAATGGGGTTCTCCTACAATGAGCAGTTCTTC
15,-,TRBV6-5,TRBJ2-5,TRBD1,CASSYGSGQQETQYF,TGTGCCAGCAGTTACGGCTCGGGACAGCAAGAGACCCAGTACTTC
14,once,TRBV27,TRBJ2-5,TRBD1,CASSNRDSAREQYF,TGTGCCAGCAGTAACCGGGACAGCGCGAGAGAGCAGTACTTC
17,-,TRBV14,TRBJ2-1,TRBD1,CVSSPGVNRGAYNEQFF,TGTGTCAGCAGCCCCGGCGTAAACAGGGGCGCTTACAATGAGCAGTTCTTC
14,once,TRBV5-4,TRBJ1-2,-,CASSLPGSNYGYTF,TGTGCCAGCAGCTTACCAGGGTCTAACTATGGCTACACCTTC
16,once,TRBV4-1,TRBJ2-3,TRBD2,CASSQERGGGADTQYF,TGCGCCAGCAGCCAAGAGCGGGGGGGCGGGGCAGATACGCAGTATTTT
13,-,TRBV5-5,TRBJ1-2,TRBD1,CASSPPYRGGYTF,TGTGCCAGCAGCCCCCCTTACAGGGGTGGCTACACCTTC